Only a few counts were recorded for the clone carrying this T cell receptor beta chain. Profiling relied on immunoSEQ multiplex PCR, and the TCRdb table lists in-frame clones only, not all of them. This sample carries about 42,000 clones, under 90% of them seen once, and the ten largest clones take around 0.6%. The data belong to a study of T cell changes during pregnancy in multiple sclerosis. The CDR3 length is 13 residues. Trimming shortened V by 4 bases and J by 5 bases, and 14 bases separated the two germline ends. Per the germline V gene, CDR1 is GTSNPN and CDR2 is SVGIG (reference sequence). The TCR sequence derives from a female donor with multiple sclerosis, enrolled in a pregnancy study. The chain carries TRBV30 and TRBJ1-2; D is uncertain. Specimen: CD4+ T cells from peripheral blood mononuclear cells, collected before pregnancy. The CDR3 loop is CAWTNAGLYGYTF. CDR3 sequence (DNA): TGTGCCTGGACGAATGCGGGGTTATATGGCTACACCTTC.